A single sample is the source of the 11 T cell receptor beta chains below, sequenced in a study of identical twins (dated by TCRdb to the mid-2010s). The method behind the library was 5' RACE. TCRdb shows the sequencer as Illumina HiSeq 2000. Using fastp at Q25 and MiXCR, TCRdb reprocessed the public reads and kept productive beta chains. A single entry per CDR3 protein holds the most common genes and DNA from its merged rows. Recorded for this sample are 550,000 to 800,000 distinct CDR3 sequences; roughly 6.6% of them occurred a single time. 1.6% of the sample is held by the ten biggest clonotypes. A further study also used this sample, focusing on yellow fever vaccine responses in identical twins.

The sample taken for sequencing was PBMCs. Every receptor here comes from a woman aged 18 to 35 in good health.

In its sample, this clonotype was seen many times. The rearrangement joins TRBV20-1 to TRBJ1-5, with D possibly matching TRBD1 (6 bases). With 1 base removed from V and 3 bases from J, the gap between germline ends came to 13 bases. CDR3 length: 15 amino acids. Per germline, CDR1 DFQATT and CDR2 SNEGSKA (reference sequence). The CDR3 sequence is CSARVGGADNQPQHF. The CDR3 DNA is TGCAGTGCTAGAGTGGGGGGGGCGGACAATCAGCCCCAGCATTTT.

This chain uses TRBV5-6 with TRBJ2-1, with 7 nucleotides matching TRBD2. CDR3 length equals 16 residues. V lost 4 bases and J lost 10; bases outside the gene matches: 17. CDR1 is SGHDT and CDR2 is YYEEEE in the germline V gene. CDR3 in DNA: TGTGCCAGCAGCCCCCGCGCTAGCGGTAACCCACGGGAGCAGTTCTTC. Amino acid sequence: CASSPRASGNPREQFF.

This clonotype was recorded a few times. The J gene is TRBJ2-1, the V gene TRBV7-9; 10 nucleotides match TRBD2. V shed 1 base and J 8 bases; nucleotides not matched to a gene: 5. Germline values: CDR1 SEHNR, CDR2 FQNEAQ (reference sequence). The CDR3 totals 15 residues. The CDR3 loop reads CASSLVLAGVDEQFF. CDR3 sequence (DNA): TGTGCCAGCAGCTTAGTCCTAGCGGGAGTTGATGAGCAGTTCTTC. The whole variable domain, filled in from reference TRBV7-9 and TRBJ2-1, reads DTGVSQNPRHKITKRGQNVTFRCDPISEHNRLYWYRQTLGQGPEFLTYFQNEAQLEKSRLLSDRFSAERPKGSFSTLEIQRTEQGDSAMYLCASSLVLAGVDEQFFGPGTRLTVL.

This clonotype was seen repeatedly, ten times or more. The genes are TRBV4-1 and TRBJ1-5, with no clear D. The CDR3 is 18 residues long. Looked up from germline, CDR1 is MGHRA and CDR2 is YSYEKL. V was clipped by 2 bases and J by 1 base, with 18 bases between them. The CDR3: CASSQLDLIPRSNQPQHF. CDR3 DNA sequence: TGCGCCAGCAGCCAATTGGACTTAATACCGCGGAGCAATCAGCCCCAGCATTTT.

This clonotype was counted ten times or more. This chain joins TRBV6-2 or TRBV6-3 and TRBJ2-3; TRBD2 matches at 12 bases. The ends lost 2 bases at V and 0 bases at J; junction bases unmatched: 9. The CDR3 has 19 amino acids. Germline V gives CDR1 MNHEY, CDR2 SVGEGT. The CDR3 sequence is CASSYQLAGGAFSTDTQYF. In DNA, the CDR3 is TGTGCCAGCAGTTACCAACTAGCGGGGGGAGCCTTCAGCACAGATACGCAGTATTTT.

This clonotype was recorded many times. The chain has TRBV20-1 and TRBJ1-6; 8 bases map to TRBD1. This CDR3 region has 14 residues. V dropped 2 bases and J dropped 6; count of bases not matched to a gene: 3. Germline V gene lookup returns CDR1 DFQATT and CDR2 SNEGSKA (reference sequence). The CDR3 sequence: CSARRQGLNSPLHF. CDR3 sequence (DNA): TGCAGTGCTAGACGACAGGGGCTTAATTCACCCCTCCACTTT.

In this sample, this clonotype turned up a few times. The J gene is TRBJ2-1, the V gene TRBV27; D could derive from TRBD1 or TRBD2 (6 bases each). The V and J ends lost 1 base and 9 bases respectively, with 13 bases between them. CDR3 length: 14 amino acids. The V gene's germline CDR1 is MNHEY and CDR2 SMNVEV (reference sequence). The CDR3 is CASSLYQRGVEQFF. The DNA of the CDR3 is TGTGCCAGCAGTTTATATCAAAGGGGGGTTGAGCAGTTCTTC.

The J gene is TRBJ2-3, the V gene TRBV10-3; the D gene is possibly TRBD2 (5 bases). Germline values: CDR1 ENHRY, CDR2 SYGVKD. This CDR3 contains 17 residues. V lost 5 bases and J lost 2, with 20 bases in between. CDR3 nucleotides: TGTGCCATCAGTCCACCGTTAGGAGGCCCTGACACAGATACGCAGTATTTT. This translates into CAISPPLGGPDTDTQYF.

The sample holds many counts of this clonotype. The chain carries TRBV10-2 and TRBJ2-7; 9 nucleotides agree with TRBD2. Germline V gives CDR1 WSHSY, CDR2 SAAADI. The CDR3 sequence is 13 residues long. V shed 6 bases and J 3 bases; nucleotides not matched to a gene: 3. CDR3 bases: TGCGCCAGCAGGGGACTAGCTGTCTACGAGCAGTACTTC. Translation: CASRGLAVYEQYF.

This clonotype showed up many times. For the CDR3, the DNA is TGTGCCAGCAGTGTCCGGGCCTACGAGCAGTACTTC. Translation: CASSVRAYEQYF. This chain joins TRBV12-3 or TRBV12-4 and TRBJ2-7, with D unresolved. Trimming took off 5 bases at V and 2 bases at J, with 7 bases between the two ends. There are 12 residues in the CDR3.

This clonotype was seen repeatedly, ten times or more. This CDR3 is CASSPLAGTSYNEQFF. In DNA, the CDR3 is TGTGCCAGCAGCCCACTAGCGGGAACTTCCTACAATGAGCAGTTCTTC. The rearrangement joins TRBV9 to TRBJ2-1; 10 bases are shared with TRBD2. The CDR3 covers 16 residues. Germline assignment: CDR1 SGDLS and CDR2 YYNGEE. V lost 4 bases to trimming and J lost 1 base; unmatched junction nucleotides: 5.